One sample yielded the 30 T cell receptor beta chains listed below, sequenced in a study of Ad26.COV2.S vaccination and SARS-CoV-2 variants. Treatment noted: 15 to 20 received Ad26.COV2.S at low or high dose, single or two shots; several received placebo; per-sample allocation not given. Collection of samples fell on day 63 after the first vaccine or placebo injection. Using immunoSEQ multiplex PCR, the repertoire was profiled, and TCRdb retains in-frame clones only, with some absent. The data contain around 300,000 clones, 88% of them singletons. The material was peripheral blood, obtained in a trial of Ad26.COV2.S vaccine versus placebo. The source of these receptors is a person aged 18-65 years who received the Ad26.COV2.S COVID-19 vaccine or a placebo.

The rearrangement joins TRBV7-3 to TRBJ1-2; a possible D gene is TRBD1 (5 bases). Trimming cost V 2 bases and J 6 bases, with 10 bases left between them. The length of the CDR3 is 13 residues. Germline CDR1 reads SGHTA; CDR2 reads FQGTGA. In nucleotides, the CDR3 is TGTGCCAGCAGCTTAGGCAGGGAGGATGGCTACACCTTC. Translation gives CASSLGREDGYTF.

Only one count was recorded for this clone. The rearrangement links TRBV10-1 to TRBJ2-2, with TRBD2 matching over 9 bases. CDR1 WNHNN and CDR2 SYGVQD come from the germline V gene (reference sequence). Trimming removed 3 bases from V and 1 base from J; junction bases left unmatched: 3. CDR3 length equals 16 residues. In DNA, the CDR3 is TGCGCCAGCAGTGACAAGACTAGCGGGAACACCGGGGAGCTGTTTTTT. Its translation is CASSDKTSGNTGELFF.

This CDR3 is CASSQATGHGNTIYF. CDR3 nucleotide sequence: TGTGCCAGCAGTCAAGCGACAGGGCATGGAAACACCATATATTTT. The chain combines TRBV6-6 with TRBJ1-3; 7 bases align to TRBD1. Germline CDR1 is MNHNY and CDR2 is SVGAGI (reference sequence). CDR3 length equals 15 residues. With 5 bases clipped from V and 3 bases from J, the junction kept 7 bases outside the gene matches.

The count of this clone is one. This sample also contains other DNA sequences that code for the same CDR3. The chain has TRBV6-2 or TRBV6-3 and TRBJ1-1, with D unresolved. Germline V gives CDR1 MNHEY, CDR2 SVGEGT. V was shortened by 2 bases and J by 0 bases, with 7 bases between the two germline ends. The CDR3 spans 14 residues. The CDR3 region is CASSYSSLNTEAFF. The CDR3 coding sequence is TGTGCCAGCAGTTACAGCAGCCTGAACACTGAAGCTTTCTTT.

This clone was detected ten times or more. The CDR3, as DNA: TGTGCCAGCAGCCAACTGGGAATAGCTTTCTTT. This encodes CASSQLGIAFF. The rearrangement uses TRBV16 and TRBJ1-1; no reliable D call. V gave up 2 bases and J gave up 10 bases, with 8 bases separating them. Germline CDR1 KGHSY, CDR2 FQNENV. The CDR3 totals 11 residues.

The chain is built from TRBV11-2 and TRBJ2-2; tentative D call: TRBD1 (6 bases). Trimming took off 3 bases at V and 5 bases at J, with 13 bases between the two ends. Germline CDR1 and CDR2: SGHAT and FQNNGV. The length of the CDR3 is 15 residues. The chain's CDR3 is CASSFRDTETGELFF. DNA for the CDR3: TGTGCCAGCAGCTTCCGGGACACTGAAACCGGGGAGCTGTTTTTT.

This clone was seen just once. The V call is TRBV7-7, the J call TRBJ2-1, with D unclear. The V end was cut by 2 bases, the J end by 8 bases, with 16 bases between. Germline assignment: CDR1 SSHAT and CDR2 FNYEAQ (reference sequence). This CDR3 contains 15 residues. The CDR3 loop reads CASSLTASPGDEQFF. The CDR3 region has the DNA TGTGCCAGCAGCTTAACGGCCTCGCCGGGCGATGAGCAGTTCTTC.

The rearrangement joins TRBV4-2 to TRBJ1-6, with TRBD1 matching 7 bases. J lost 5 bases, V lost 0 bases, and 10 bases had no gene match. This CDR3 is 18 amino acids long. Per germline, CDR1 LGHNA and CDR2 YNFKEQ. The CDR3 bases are TGTGCCAGCAGCCAAGATCCGCAGGGGGTGTATAATAATTCACCCCTCCACTTT. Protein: CASSQDPQGVYNNSPLHF.

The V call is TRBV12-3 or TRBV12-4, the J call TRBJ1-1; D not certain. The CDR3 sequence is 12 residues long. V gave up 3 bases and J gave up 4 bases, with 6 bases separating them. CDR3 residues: CASSFIRTEAFF. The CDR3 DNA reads TGTGCCAGCAGTTTTATTCGCACTGAAGCTTTCTTT.

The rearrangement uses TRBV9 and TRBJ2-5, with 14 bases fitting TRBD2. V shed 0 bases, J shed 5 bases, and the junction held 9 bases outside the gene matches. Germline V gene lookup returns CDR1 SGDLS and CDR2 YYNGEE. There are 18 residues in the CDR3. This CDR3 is CASSVGGLAGVGGETQYF. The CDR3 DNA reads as TGTGCCAGCAGCGTAGGGGGACTAGCGGGAGTGGGTGGGGAGACCCAGTACTTC.

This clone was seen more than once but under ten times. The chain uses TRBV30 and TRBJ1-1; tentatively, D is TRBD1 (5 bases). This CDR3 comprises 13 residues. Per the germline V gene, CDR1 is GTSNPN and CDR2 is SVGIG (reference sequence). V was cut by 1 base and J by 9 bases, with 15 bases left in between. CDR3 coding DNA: TGTGCCTGGAGTGCTTATGGGGCAGGGAAAGCTTTCTTT. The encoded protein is CAWSAYGAGKAFF.

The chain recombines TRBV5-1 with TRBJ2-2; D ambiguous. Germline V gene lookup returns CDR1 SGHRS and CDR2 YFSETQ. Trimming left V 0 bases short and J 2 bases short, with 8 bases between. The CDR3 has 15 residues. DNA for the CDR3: TGCGCCAGCAGCTTGGGAGGTAGAAACACCGGGGAGCTGTTTTTT. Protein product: CASSLGGRNTGELFF.

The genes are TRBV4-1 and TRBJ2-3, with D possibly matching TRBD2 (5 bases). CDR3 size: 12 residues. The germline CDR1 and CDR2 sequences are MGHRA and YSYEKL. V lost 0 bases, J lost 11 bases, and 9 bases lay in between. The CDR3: CASSQDWERQYF. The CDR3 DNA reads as TGCGCCAGCAGCCAAGATTGGGAGAGGCAGTATTTT.

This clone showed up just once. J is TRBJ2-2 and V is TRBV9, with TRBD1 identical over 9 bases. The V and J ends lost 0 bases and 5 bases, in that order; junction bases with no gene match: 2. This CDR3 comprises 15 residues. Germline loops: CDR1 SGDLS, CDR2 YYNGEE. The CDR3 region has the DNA TGTGCCAGCAGCGTAGGGACAGGGGCGACCGGGGAGCTGTTTTTT. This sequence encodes CASSVGTGATGELFF.

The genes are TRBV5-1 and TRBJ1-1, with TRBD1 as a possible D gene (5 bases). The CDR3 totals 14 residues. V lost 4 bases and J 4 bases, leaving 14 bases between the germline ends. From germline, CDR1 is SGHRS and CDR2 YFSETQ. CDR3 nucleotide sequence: TGCGCCAGCAGCACGAAGGGGCACTCCACTGAAGCTTTCTTT. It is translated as CASSTKGHSTEAFF. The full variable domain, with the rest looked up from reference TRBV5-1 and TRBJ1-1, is KAGVTQTPRYLIKTRGQQVTLSCSPISGHRSVSWYQQTPGQGLQFLFEYFSETQRNKGNFPGRFSGRQFSNSRSEMNVSTLELGDSALYLCASSTKGHSTEAFFGQGTRLTVV.

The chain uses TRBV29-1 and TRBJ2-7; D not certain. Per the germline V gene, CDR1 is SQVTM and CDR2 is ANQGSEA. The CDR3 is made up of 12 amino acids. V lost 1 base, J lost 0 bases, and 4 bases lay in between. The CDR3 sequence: CSVEVPSYEQYF. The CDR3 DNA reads TGCAGCGTTGAAGTCCCCTCCTACGAGCAGTACTTC.

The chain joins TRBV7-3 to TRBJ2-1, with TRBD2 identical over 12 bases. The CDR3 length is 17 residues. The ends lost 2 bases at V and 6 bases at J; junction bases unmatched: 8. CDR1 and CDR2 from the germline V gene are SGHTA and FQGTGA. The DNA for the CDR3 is TGTGCCAGCAGCTTACGACTAGCGGGAGAAGTTGGCAATGAGCAGTTCTTC. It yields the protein CASSLRLAGEVGNEQFF. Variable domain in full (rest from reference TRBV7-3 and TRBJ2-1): GAGVSQTPSNKVTEKGKYVELRCDPISGHTALYWYRQSLGQGPEFLIYFQGTGAADDSGLPNDRFFAVRPEGSVSTLKIQRTERGDSAVYLCASSLRLAGEVGNEQFFGPGTRLTVL.

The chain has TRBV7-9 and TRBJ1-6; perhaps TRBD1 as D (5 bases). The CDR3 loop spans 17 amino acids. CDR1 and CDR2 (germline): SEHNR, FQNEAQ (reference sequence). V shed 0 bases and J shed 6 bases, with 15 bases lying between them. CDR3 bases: TGTGCCAGCAGCTTAGCGGCCCTGACAGCCAGTAATTCACCCCTCCACTTT. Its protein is CASSLAALTASNSPLHF.

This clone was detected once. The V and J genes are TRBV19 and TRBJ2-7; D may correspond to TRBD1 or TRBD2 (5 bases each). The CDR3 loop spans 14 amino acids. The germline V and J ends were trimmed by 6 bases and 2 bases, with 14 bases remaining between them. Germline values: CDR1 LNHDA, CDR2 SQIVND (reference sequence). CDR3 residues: CASSLGRGPYEQYF. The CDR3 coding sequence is TGTGCCAGTAGCCTAGGTCGGGGACCCTACGAGCAGTACTTC.

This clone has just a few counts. The DNA of the CDR3 is TGTGCCAGCAGCTTAGGGGCGGGGGCCGGGGCAGATACGCAGTATTTT. Translated, it gives CASSLGAGAGADTQYF. The chain is built from TRBV7-6 and TRBJ2-3, with D possibly TRBD2 on 7 matching bases. V lost 1 base, J lost 4 bases, and 15 bases lay in between. Germline V gene lookup returns CDR1 SGHVS and CDR2 FNYEAQ. The CDR3 has 16 residues.

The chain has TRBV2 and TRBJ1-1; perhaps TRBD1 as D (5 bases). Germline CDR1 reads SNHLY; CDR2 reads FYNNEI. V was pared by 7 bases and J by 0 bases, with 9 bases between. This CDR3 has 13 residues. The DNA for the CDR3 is TGTGCCAGCAAGCAGGGTGTGAACACTGAAGCTTTCTTT. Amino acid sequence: CASKQGVNTEAFF. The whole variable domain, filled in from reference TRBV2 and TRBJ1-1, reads EPEVTQTPSHQVTQMGQEVILRCVPISNHLYFYWYRQILGQKVEFLVSFYNNEISEKSEIFDDQFSVERPDGSNFTLKIRSTKLEDSAMYFCASKQGVNTEAFFGQGTRLTVV.

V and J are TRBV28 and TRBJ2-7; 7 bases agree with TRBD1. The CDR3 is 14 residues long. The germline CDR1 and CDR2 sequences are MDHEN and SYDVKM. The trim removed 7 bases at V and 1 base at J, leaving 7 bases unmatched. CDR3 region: CASTQAGGSYEQYF. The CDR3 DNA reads TGTGCCAGCACCCAAGCAGGGGGTTCCTACGAGCAGTACTTC.

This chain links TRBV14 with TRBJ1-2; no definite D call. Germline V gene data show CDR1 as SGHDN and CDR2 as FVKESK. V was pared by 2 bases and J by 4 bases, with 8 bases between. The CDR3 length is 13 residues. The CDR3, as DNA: TGTGCCAGCAGCCAACAGGCGACCTATGGCTACACCTTC. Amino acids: CASSQQATYGYTF.

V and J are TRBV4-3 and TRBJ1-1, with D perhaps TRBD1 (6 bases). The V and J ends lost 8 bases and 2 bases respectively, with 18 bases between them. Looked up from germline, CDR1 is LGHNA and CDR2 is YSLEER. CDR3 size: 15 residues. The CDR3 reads CASGMTGTPNTEAFF. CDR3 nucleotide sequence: TGCGCCAGCGGTATGACCGGGACACCTAACACTGAAGCTTTCTTT.

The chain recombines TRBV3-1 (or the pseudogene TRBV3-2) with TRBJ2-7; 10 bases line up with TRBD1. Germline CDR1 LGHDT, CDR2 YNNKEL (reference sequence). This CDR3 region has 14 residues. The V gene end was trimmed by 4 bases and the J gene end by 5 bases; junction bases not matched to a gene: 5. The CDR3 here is CASSLRDRGNEQYF. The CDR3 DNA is TGTGCCAGCAGCCTCCGGGACAGGGGAAACGAGCAGTACTTC.

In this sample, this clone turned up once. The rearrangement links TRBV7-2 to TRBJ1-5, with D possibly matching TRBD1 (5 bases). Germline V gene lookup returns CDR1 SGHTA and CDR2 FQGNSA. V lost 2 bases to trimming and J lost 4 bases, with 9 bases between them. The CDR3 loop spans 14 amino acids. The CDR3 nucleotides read TGTGCCAGCAGCTTACCAGGGCCAAATCAGCCCCAGCATTTT. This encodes CASSLPGPNQPQHF.

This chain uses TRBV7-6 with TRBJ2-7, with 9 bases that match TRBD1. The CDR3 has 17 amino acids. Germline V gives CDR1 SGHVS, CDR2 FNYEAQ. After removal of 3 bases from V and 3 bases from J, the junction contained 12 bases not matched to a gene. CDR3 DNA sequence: TGTGCCAGCAGCTTCGGGCCCGGGACAGGGTCCCTCTACGAGCAGTACTTC. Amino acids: CASSFGPGTGSLYEQYF.

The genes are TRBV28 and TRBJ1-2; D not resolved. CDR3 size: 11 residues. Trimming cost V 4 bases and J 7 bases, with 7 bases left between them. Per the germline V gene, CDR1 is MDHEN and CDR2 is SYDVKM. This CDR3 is CASSSGSGYTF. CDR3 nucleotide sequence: TGTGCCAGCAGTTCGGGTAGTGGCTACACCTTC.

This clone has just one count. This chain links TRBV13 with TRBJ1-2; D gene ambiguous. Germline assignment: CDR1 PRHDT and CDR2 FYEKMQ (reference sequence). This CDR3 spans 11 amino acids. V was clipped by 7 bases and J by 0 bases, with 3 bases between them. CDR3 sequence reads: CASTPNYGYTF. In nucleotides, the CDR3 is TGTGCCAGCACCCCTAACTATGGCTACACCTTC.

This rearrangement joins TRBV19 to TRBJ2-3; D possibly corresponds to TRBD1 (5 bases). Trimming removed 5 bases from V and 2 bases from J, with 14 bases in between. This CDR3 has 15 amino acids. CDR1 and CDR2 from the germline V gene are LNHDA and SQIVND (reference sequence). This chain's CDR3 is CASSSRQTTTDTQYF. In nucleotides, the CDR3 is TGTGCCAGTAGTTCGAGACAGACCACCACAGATACGCAGTATTTT.